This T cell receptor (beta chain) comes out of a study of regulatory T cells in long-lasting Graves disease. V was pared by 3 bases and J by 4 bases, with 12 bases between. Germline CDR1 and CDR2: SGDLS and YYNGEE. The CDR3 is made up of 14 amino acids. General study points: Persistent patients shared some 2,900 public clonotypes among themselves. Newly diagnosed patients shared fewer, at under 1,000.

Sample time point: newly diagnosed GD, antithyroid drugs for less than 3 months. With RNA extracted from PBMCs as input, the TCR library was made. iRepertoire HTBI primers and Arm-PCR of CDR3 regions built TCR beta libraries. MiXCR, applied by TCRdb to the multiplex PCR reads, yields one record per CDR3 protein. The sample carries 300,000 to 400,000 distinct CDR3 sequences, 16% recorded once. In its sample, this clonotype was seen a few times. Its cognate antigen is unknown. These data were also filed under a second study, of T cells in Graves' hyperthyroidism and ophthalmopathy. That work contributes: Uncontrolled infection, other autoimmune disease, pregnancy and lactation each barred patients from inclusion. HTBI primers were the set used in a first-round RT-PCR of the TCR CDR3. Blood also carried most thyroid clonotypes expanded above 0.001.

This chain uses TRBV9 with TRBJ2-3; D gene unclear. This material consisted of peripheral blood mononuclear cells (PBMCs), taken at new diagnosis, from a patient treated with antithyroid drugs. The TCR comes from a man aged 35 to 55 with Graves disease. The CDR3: CASSGVPRADTQYF. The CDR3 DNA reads TGTGCCAGCAGCGGGGTCCCTAGGGCAGATACGCAGTATTTT. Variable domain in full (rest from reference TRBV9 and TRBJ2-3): DSGVTQTPKHLITATGQRVTLRCSPRSGDLSVYWYQQSLDQGLQFLIQYYNGEERAKGNILERFSAQQFPDLHSELNLSSLELGDSALYFCASSGVPRADTQYFGPGTRLTVL.